This TCR beta chain was captured by sequencing in a study of cytotoxic CD8 clonotypes in ibrutinib-treated CLL. Data came from immunoSEQ multiplex PCR; TCRdb stores just in-frame clones and leaves some out. The sample includes approximately 140,000 clones, approximately 89% of them seen just once. V lost 5 bases and J 7 bases, leaving 12 bases between the germline ends. The CDR3 contains 13 residues. Germline V lookup: CDR1 PRHDT, CDR2 FYEKMQ (reference sequence). This sequence joins TRBV13 and TRBJ2-1; D may match TRBD1 or TRBD2 (5 bases each). Source: PBMCs, taken after 12 months of ibrutinib treatment. The clonotype was recovered from a human donor with chronic lymphocytic leukemia. CDR3 amino acids: CASSPPGTNEQFF. The DNA for the CDR3 is TGTGCCAGCAGCCCACCAGGGACGAATGAGCAGTTCTTC.